This TCR beta chain was recovered during a study of beta chain features in type 1 diabetes. Looked up from germline, CDR1 is SNHLY and CDR2 is FYNNEI. The CDR3 extends over 14 amino acids. V shed 8 bases and J 8 bases; nucleotides not matched to a gene: 12. Investigators reverse transcribed all isolated RNA, so they sequenced expressed TCRB transcripts. TCRdb's table, derived via immunoSEQ multiplex PCR, lists solely in-frame clones and lacks some. The sample lists about 340,000 clones; approximately 13% were seen once. Regarding the study as a whole: Moderate yet significant TCRB CDR3 shortening was seen in Type 1 diabetes patients in all four CD4+ subsets.

Note on this clone: Antigen: not known.

The TCR sequence derives from a woman aged 18-35 years with type 1 diabetes. Material: naive CD4+ T cells from blood. This chain connects TRBV2 to TRBJ2-1, with 7 bases identical to TRBD2. CDR3 nucleotide sequence: TGTGCCAGCCAGAGGGGCGGGAGTCTCGATGAGCAGTTCTTC. This sequence encodes CASQRGGSLDEQFF.